The TCR beta chain described here comes from a study of T cell responses to AZD1222 COVID-19 vaccine. Libraries were prepared by immunoSEQ multiplex PCR; TCRdb keeps only in-frame clonotypes and omits some of them. This table has approximately 60,000 clones, about 83% appearing once. V shed 4 bases and J shed 2 bases, with 9 bases lying between them. Germline CDR1 is GTSNPN and CDR2 is SVGIG (reference sequence). This CDR3 is 13 amino acids long. V gene TRBV30 combines with J gene TRBJ1-3; TRBD1 is a possible D gene (5 bases). The TCR sequence derives from an adult in good health. The sample was peripheral blood, taken on day 0 of AZD1222 vaccination. This CDR3 reads CAWTRGTGNTIYF. The CDR3 DNA reads TGTGCCTGGACCCGGGGGACTGGAAACACCATATATTTT.